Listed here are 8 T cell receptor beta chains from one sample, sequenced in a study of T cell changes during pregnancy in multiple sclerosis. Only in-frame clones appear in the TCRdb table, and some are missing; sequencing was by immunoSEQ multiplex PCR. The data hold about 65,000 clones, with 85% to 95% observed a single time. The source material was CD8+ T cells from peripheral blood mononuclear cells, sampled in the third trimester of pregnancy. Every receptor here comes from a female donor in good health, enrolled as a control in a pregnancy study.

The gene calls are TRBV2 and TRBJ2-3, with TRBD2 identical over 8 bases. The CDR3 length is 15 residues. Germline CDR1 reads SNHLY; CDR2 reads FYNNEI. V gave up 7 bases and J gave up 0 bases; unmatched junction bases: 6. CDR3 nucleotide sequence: TGTGCCAGCAATCCGCGGGGGGTTAGCACAGATACGCAGTATTTT. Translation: CASNPRGVSTDTQYF.

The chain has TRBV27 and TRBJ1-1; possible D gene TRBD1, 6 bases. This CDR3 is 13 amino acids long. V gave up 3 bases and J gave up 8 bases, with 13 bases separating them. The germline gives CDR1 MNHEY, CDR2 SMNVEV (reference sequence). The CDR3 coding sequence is TGTGCCAGCAGTTTGTTGGACAGCTTAGAAGCTTTCTTT. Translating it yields CASSLLDSLEAFF.

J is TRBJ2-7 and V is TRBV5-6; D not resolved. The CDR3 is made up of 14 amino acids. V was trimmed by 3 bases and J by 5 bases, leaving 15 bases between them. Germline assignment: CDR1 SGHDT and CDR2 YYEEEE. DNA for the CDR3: TGTGCCAGCAGCTCTCTAGAGAAAGGAAACGAGCAGTACTTC. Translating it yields CASSSLEKGNEQYF.

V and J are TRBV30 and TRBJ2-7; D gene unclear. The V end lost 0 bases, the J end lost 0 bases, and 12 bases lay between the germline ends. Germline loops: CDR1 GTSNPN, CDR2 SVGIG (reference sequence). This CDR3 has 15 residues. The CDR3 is CAWSVPRSLSYEQYF. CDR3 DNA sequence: TGTGCCTGGAGTGTACCCAGGTCACTCTCCTACGAGCAGTACTTC.

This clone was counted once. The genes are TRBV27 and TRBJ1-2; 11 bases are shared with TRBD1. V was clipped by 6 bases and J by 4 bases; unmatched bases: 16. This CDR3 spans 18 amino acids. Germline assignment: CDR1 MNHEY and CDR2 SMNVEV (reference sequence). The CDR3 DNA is TGTGCCAGCAGACTTTATTCCGGGACAGGGGGACTATTCTATGGCTACACCTTC. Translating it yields CASRLYSGTGGLFYGYTF.

CDR3 sequence reads: CASSFSDSSYEQYF. The CDR3 nucleotides are TGTGCCAGCAGTTTCTCGGACAGCTCCTACGAGCAGTACTTC. The chain uses TRBV27 and TRBJ2-7; perhaps TRBD1 as D (6 bases). Germline CDR1 is MNHEY and CDR2 is SMNVEV (reference sequence). The CDR3 contains 14 residues. Trimming pared 3 bases from V and 0 bases from J, leaving 9 bases between.

CDR3 loop: CASSPRDRVSDTQYF. The CDR3 nucleotides read TGTGCCAGCAGCCCCCGGGACAGGGTTTCAGATACGCAGTATTTT. This sequence joins TRBV7-9 and TRBJ2-3, with 9 bases that match TRBD1. V lost 5 bases and J lost 4; bases outside the gene matches: 7. This CDR3 comprises 15 residues. The germline V gene encodes CDR1 SEHNR and CDR2 FQNEAQ (reference sequence). The variable domain in full, with the rest retrieved from reference TRBV7-9 and TRBJ2-3, is DTGVSQNPRHKITKRGQNVTFRCDPISEHNRLYWYRQTLGQGPEFLTYFQNEAQLEKSRLLSDRFSAERPKGSFSTLEIQRTEQGDSAMYLCASSPRDRVSDTQYFGPGTRLTVL.

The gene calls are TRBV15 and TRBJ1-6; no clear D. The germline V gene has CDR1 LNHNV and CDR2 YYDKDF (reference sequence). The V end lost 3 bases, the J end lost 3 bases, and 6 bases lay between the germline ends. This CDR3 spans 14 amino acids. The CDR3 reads CATSSGSYNSPLHF. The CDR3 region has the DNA TGTGCCACCAGCAGTGGCAGCTATAATTCACCCCTCCACTTT.